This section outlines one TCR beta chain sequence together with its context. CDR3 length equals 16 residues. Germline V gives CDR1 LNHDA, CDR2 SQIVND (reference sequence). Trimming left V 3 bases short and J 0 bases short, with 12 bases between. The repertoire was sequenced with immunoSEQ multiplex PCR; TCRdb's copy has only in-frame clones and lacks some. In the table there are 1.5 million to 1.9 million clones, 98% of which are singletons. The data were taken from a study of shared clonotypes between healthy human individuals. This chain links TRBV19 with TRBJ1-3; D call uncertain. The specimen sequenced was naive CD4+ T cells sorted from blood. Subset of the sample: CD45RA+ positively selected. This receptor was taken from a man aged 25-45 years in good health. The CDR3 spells CASSIGRPSSGNTIYF. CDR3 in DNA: TGTGCCAGTAGTATCGGAAGGCCTAGCTCTGGAAACACCATATATTTT.